The 28 T cell receptor beta chains listed next were all sequenced from one sample in a study of blood T cell repertoires in COVID-19. Sequenced by immunoSEQ multiplex PCR; TCRdb stores in-frame clones only, minus some. The table lists roughly 250,000 clones, roughly 91% of them singletons. Sequencing was performed on PBMCs or T cells enriched from blood (not recorded which). Receptors were obtained from a man aged 35-49 years who had recovered from COVID-19.

The V gene is TRBV6-5, the J gene TRBJ1-3, with 8 bases matching TRBD1. V trimming: 6 bases; J trimming: 6 bases; junction bases outside the gene matches: 7. Germline CDR1 MNHEY, CDR2 SVGAGI. This CDR3 spans 14 amino acids. The CDR3 nucleotides read TGTGCCAGCAGGGACAGGGACGGTCTAAACACCATATATTTT. Its translation is CASRDRDGLNTIYF.

This sequence joins TRBV4-1 and TRBJ1-6; TRBD1 might be the D (5 bases). Deletions cut 1 base from V and 4 bases from J, with 14 bases between. The CDR3 covers 17 residues. Per the germline V gene, CDR1 is MGHRA and CDR2 is YSYEKL. CDR3 sequence reads: CASSQGVAKGYNSPLHF. CDR3 coding DNA: TGCGCCAGCAGCCAAGGGGTCGCTAAGGGGTATAATTCACCCCTCCACTTT.

The J gene is TRBJ2-5, the V gene TRBV7-8; TRBD2 matches at 8 bases. Trimming at V came to 3 bases and at J to 1 base, leaving 7 bases not matched to a gene. Germline CDR1 reads SGHVS; CDR2 reads FQNEAQ. This CDR3 has 16 amino acids. In DNA, the CDR3 is TGTGCCAGCAGCTTGGGGCGGGGGGCCCTCCAAGAGACCCAGTACTTC. Its protein is CASSLGRGALQETQYF.

The V call is TRBV6-5, the J call TRBJ2-7; 11 positions match TRBD1. The V gene's germline CDR1 is MNHEY and CDR2 SVGAGI. V gave up 4 bases and J gave up 11 bases; unmatched junction bases: 16. The CDR3 has 16 amino acids. CDR3 nucleotide sequence: TGTGCCAGCAGTTCCCCAGGACAGGGGGCTTCCTTTCGGGAGTACTTC. Protein product: CASSSPGQGASFREYF.

V gene TRBV24-1 combines with J gene TRBJ2-5, with 10 bases identical to TRBD2. This CDR3 spans 15 amino acids. Germline V gene sequence: CDR1 KGHDR, CDR2 SFDVKD. Unmatched junction bases numbered 2, after V lost 4 bases and J lost 1 base. For the CDR3, the DNA is TGTGCCACCAGTGACCGGACTAGCGGCCAAGAGACCCAGTACTTC. This translates into CATSDRTSGQETQYF.

This rearrangement joins TRBV2 to TRBJ1-4, with no clear D. This CDR3 is 16 amino acids long. Between the trimmed V and J ends, which lost 0 bases and 3 bases, there was a span of 11 bases. CDR1 SNHLY and CDR2 FYNNEI come from the germline V gene. CDR3: CASSEALSDSNEKLFF. CDR3 nucleotides: TGTGCCAGCAGTGAAGCGCTTTCGGACTCTAATGAAAAACTGTTTTTT.

The count of this clone is one. The chain is built from TRBV5-6 and TRBJ1-6, with D perhaps TRBD1 (6 bases). Germline CDR1 and CDR2: SGHDT and YYEEEE. The CDR3 has 16 residues. With 4 bases removed from V and 6 bases from J, the gap between germline ends came to 17 bases. Written as DNA, the CDR3 is TGTGCCAGCAGCGGACGAACAGGGTGGGGTAATTCACCCCTCCACTTT. It specifies CASSGRTGWGNSPLHF.

The rearrangement links TRBV4-1 to TRBJ2-7; 10 bases map to TRBD2. The length of the CDR3 is 15 residues. The V gene's germline CDR1 is MGHRA and CDR2 YSYEKL. V dropped 4 bases and J dropped 5; count of bases not matched to a gene: 8. The CDR3 DNA follows: TGCGCCAGCAGCCTCCAGCGGGGGGGCTGGGACGAGCAGTACTTC. Translation: CASSLQRGGWDEQYF.

This chain connects TRBV11-2 to TRBJ2-2; TRBD1 aligns across 11 bases. The V gene end was trimmed by 6 bases and the J gene end by 6 bases; junction bases not matched to a gene: 3. Germline assignment: CDR1 SGHAT and CDR2 FQNNGV. The CDR3 spans 14 residues. The CDR3 here is CASSPDRGPGELFF. The CDR3 DNA reads as TGTGCCAGCAGTCCGGACAGGGGGCCCGGGGAGCTGTTTTTT. Together with reference TRBV11-2 and TRBJ2-2, the CDR3 gives the full variable domain: EAGVAQSPRYKIIEKRQSVAFWCNPISGHATLYWYQQILGQGPKLLIQFQNNGVVDDSQLPKDRFSAERLKGVDSTLKIQPAKLEDSAVYLCASSPDRGPGELFFGEGSRLTVL.

The genes are TRBV10-3 and TRBJ1-2; 8 bases are shared with TRBD1. The germline gives CDR1 ENHRY, CDR2 SYGVKD. V was pared by 6 bases and J by 4 bases, with 7 bases of the junction left unmatched. The CDR3 has 14 residues. Here the CDR3 DNA reads TGTGCCATCAGGAGGGGGACAGGACCCTATGGCTACACCTTC. Amino acid sequence: CAIRRGTGPYGYTF.

As for this clone: A much larger clone differs by one base, so this may be a read error. The V gene is TRBV7-9, the J gene TRBJ2-3, with 9 bases identical to TRBD2. The trim removed 5 bases at V and 1 base at J, leaving 1 base unmatched. Per germline, CDR1 SEHNR and CDR2 FQNEAQ (reference sequence). CDR3 size: 14 residues. The CDR3 bases are TGTGCCAGCAGCGAGCGGGGGGGCACAGATACGCAGTATTTT. Translation gives CASSERGGTDTQYF.

This rearrangement joins TRBV2 to TRBJ1-2, with TRBD1 matching over 12 bases. The CDR3 loop spans 14 amino acids. V shed 7 bases and J 7 bases; nucleotides not matched to a gene: 7. Germline loops: CDR1 SNHLY, CDR2 FYNNEI. CDR3 region: CASMSGTGGVGYTF. In nucleotides, the CDR3 is TGTGCCAGCATGAGTGGGACAGGGGGCGTTGGCTACACCTTC.

The V and J genes are TRBV7-9 and TRBJ1-5; a possible D gene is TRBD1 (6 bases). This CDR3 is built from 14 residues. Germline V lookup: CDR1 SEHNR, CDR2 FQNEAQ (reference sequence). The ends were cut back, 5 bases at V and 12 bases at J, with 20 bases in the middle. The CDR3: CASSLDSVSSDQHF. CDR3 coding DNA: TGTGCCAGCAGCCTGGACAGCGTCTCTTCCGACCAGCATTTT.

This clone has a handful of counts. This rearrangement joins TRBV7-9 to TRBJ1-1; 8 nucleotides match TRBD1. J was trimmed by 3 bases and V by 0 bases; bases with no gene match: 0. In germline, CDR1 is SEHNR, CDR2 FQNEAQ (reference sequence). This CDR3 spans 14 amino acids. The CDR3 DNA sequence: TGTGCCAGCAGCTTAGCACAGGGGGACACTGAAGCTTTCTTT. Protein: CASSLAQGDTEAFF.

This chain uses TRBV5-4 with TRBJ2-1; TRBD2 aligns across 9 bases. V shed 3 bases and J 2 bases; nucleotides not matched to a gene: 6. This CDR3 has 16 residues. Looked up from germline, CDR1 is SGHNT and CDR2 is YYREEE (reference sequence). The CDR3 DNA is TGTGCCAGCAGCTCGCCGGGACTAGCAACCTACAATGAGCAGTTCTTC. This sequence encodes CASSSPGLATYNEQFF.

In this sample, this clone turned up a few times. The V call is TRBV29-1, the J call TRBJ1-1, with TRBD1 as a possible D gene (5 bases). There are 15 residues in the CDR3. CDR1 and CDR2 (germline): SQVTM, ANQGSEA. Trimming removed 7 bases from V and 1 base from J, with 19 bases in between. CDR3 sequence (DNA): TGCAGCGCTCAAAGGGGTATGGTGAGGAACACTGAAGCTTTCTTT. Its protein is CSAQRGMVRNTEAFF.

This clone was counted between two and nine times. V is TRBV11-2 and J is TRBJ1-5, with D perhaps TRBD1 (6 bases). Between the trimmed V and J ends, which lost 5 bases and 10 bases, there was a span of 15 bases. CDR1 and CDR2 (germline): SGHAT, FQNNGV. The CDR3 is 13 amino acids. CDR3 residues: CASSQGPAEPQHF. CDR3 bases: TGTGCCAGCAGCCAGGGGCCGGCCGAACCCCAGCATTTT.

This chain links TRBV7-2 with TRBJ1-2; no firm D call. V was shortened by 5 bases and J by 1 base, with 2 bases between the two germline ends. Germline V lookup: CDR1 SGHTA, CDR2 FQGNSA. CDR3 length: 11 residues. DNA of the CDR3: TGTGCCAGCAGCCGTAACTATGGCTACACCTTC. Residues: CASSRNYGYTF.

This chain uses TRBV11-2 with TRBJ2-7; a possible D gene is TRBD2 (5 bases). Trimming took off 5 bases at V and 10 bases at J, with 21 bases between the two ends. Germline CDR1 is SGHAT and CDR2 is FQNNGV. The CDR3 totals 14 residues. CDR3 protein: CASSPNARDGEQYF. For the CDR3, the DNA is TGTGCCAGCAGCCCCAATGCCCGGGATGGTGAACAGTACTTC.

The CDR3 reads CATRGASNYGYTF. The CDR3 nucleotides read TGTGCCACCAGGGGGGCTTCGAACTATGGCTACACCTTC. This chain links TRBV24-1 with TRBJ1-2, with D perhaps TRBD1 (6 bases). V shed 7 bases and J shed 2 bases, with 10 bases lying between them. The CDR3 is made up of 13 amino acids. Per germline, CDR1 KGHDR and CDR2 SFDVKD.

The rearrangement joins TRBV7-3 to TRBJ2-5; D gene unclear. CDR1 and CDR2 (germline): SGHTA, FQGTGA. V was pared by 4 bases and J by 2 bases, with 8 bases between. CDR3 size: 13 residues. The CDR3 DNA reads TGTGCCAGCAGCTCGACTTCTCAAGAGACCCAGTACTTC. Translating it yields CASSSTSQETQYF.

This chain uses TRBV5-1 with TRBJ1-4; no reliable D call. Germline values: CDR1 SGHRS, CDR2 YFSETQ. Trimming took 5 bases from V and 5 from J, leaving 13 bases between them. This CDR3 is built from 14 residues. The CDR3 sequence: CASRRGQANEKLFF. The CDR3 DNA is TGCGCCAGCAGACGAGGGCAGGCAAATGAAAAACTGTTTTTT.

CDR3 nucleotide sequence: TGTGCCAGCAGCGGGGGTTATGGCTACACCTTC. It specifies CASSGGYGYTF. The chain couples TRBV2 to TRBJ1-2, with TRBD1 as a possible D gene (5 bases). This CDR3 has 11 residues. Germline V gene sequence: CDR1 SNHLY, CDR2 FYNNEI. Trimming took off 6 bases at V and 5 bases at J, with 7 bases between the two ends.

This chain connects TRBV29-1 to TRBJ1-2, with D perhaps matching TRBD1 (5 bases). The CDR3 totals 13 residues. CDR1 is SQVTM and CDR2 is ANQGSEA in the germline V gene. Deletions cut 3 bases from V and 8 bases from J, with 16 bases between. The CDR3 loop reads CSVEGQGFEGYTF. The CDR3 DNA reads as TGCAGCGTTGAGGGCCAGGGATTTGAGGGCTACACCTTC.

The V call is TRBV10-2, the J call TRBJ2-7; D is undetermined. This CDR3 has 15 residues. Germline V gene data show CDR1 as WSHSY and CDR2 as SAAADI. Trimming took off 3 bases at V and 2 bases at J, with 14 bases between the two ends. The CDR3 bases are TGCGCCAGCAGTGATATCCAGAACATCGCCTACGAGCAGTACTTC. Its protein product is CASSDIQNIAYEQYF.

This chain joins TRBV27 and TRBJ1-5; TRBD1 matches at 8 bases. The J segment lost 3 bases and the V segment lost 5 bases, leaving 6 bases of the junction unmatched. CDR3 length: 15 amino acids. The germline V gene has CDR1 MNHEY and CDR2 SMNVEV (reference sequence). The CDR3 DNA sequence: TGTGCCAGCAGTCTACGGACAGGGTACAATCAGCCCCAGCATTTT. Amino acid sequence: CASSLRTGYNQPQHF.

The CDR3 DNA follows: TGCGCCAGCAGCCCGACAGGAGACCTGAAATACGAGCAGTACTTC. Translation: CASSPTGDLKYEQYF. The chain recombines TRBV4-1 with TRBJ2-7; D perhaps matches TRBD1 (6 bases). The CDR3 extends over 15 amino acids. V was shortened by 4 bases and J by 4 bases, with 17 bases between the two germline ends. CDR1 is MGHRA, CDR2 YSYEKL, per germline.

V gene TRBV7-9 combines with J gene TRBJ2-3, with a tentative D call TRBD1 (6 bases). V lost 1 base, J lost 1 base, and 15 bases lay in between. Germline CDR1 and CDR2: SEHNR and FQNEAQ (reference sequence). The CDR3 totals 17 residues. The CDR3 bases are TGTGCCAGCAGCTTAGGTAACCAGGGGTCTCGCACAGATACGCAGTATTTT. As protein: CASSLGNQGSRTDTQYF.